The 32 T cell receptor beta chains below all came from one sample that was sequenced in a study of memory CD4+ T cells and cytomegalovirus serostatus. Clones were sequenced by immunoSEQ multiplex PCR, and TCRdb holds only the in-frame ones, with some missing. This sample carries 50,000 to 70,000 clones, about 68% of them seen once, and the ten largest clones take around 2.7%. The sort gate was single viable CD3+CD4+CD8-CD45RO+ cells for memory CD4+ T cells. Sequencing was done on a sample of memory CD4+ T cells from blood. These receptor sequences come from an adult in good health and CMV-seropositive.

The J gene is TRBJ2-3, the V gene TRBV6-5, with D tentatively TRBD2 (5 bases). CDR3 length: 14 amino acids. Germline assignment: CDR1 MNHEY and CDR2 SVGAGI. Trimming pared 7 bases from V and 1 base from J, leaving 12 bases between. CDR3: CASTRGRGTDTQYF. CDR3 sequence (DNA): TGTGCCAGCACCCGGGGTAGGGGCACAGATACGCAGTATTTT.

The chain combines TRBV18 with TRBJ2-3; 10 bases map to TRBD2. Germline CDR1 KGHSH, CDR2 LQKENI. The CDR3 extends over 15 amino acids. The V segment lost 3 bases and the J segment 4 bases; nucleotides outside the gene matches: 4. For the CDR3, the DNA is TGTGCCAGCTCACCCAGGGGACTAGCGTCAGATACGCAGTATTTT. Protein: CASSPRGLASDTQYF.

The V gene is TRBV2, the J gene TRBJ2-3; 8 bases are a match to TRBD2. CDR3 length: 14 amino acids. V lost 6 bases, J lost 4 bases, and 6 bases stayed unmatched. CDR1 and CDR2 from the germline V gene are SNHLY and FYNNEI. Here the CDR3 reads CASSTSGAPDTQYF. In DNA, the CDR3 is TGTGCCAGCAGCACTAGCGGAGCCCCAGATACGCAGTATTTT.

This clone was detected a few times. The gene calls are TRBV7-2 and TRBJ2-3; 12 nucleotides match TRBD2. After removal of 3 bases from V and 4 bases from J, the junction contained 8 bases not matched to a gene. The CDR3 is 17 residues long. The germline V gene encodes CDR1 SGHTA and CDR2 FQGNSA. The CDR3: CASSFLAGGGRADTQYF. CDR3 sequence (DNA): TGTGCCAGCAGCTTTCTAGCGGGAGGGGGTCGGGCAGATACGCAGTATTTT.

This clone was picked up a small number of times. This chain joins TRBV6-6 and TRBJ1-2; D perhaps matches TRBD1 (5 bases). The V gene lost 3 bases and the J gene lost 1 base, with 6 bases spanning the gap. Germline loops: CDR1 MNHNY, CDR2 SVGAGI (reference sequence). The CDR3 contains 13 residues. In DNA form, the CDR3 reads TGTGCCAGCAGTTATGACAGTAACTATGGCTACACCTTC. Its protein product is CASSYDSNYGYTF.

This clone was seen only a few times. The chain recombines TRBV2 with TRBJ1-5, with unresolved D. This CDR3 is 12 amino acids long. Trimming removed 0 bases at V and 9 bases at J, with 6 bases between. CDR1 SNHLY and CDR2 FYNNEI come from the germline V gene. CDR3 nucleotide sequence: TGTGCCAGCAGTGAAGCAGGGTGGCCCCAGCATTTT. Translating gives CASSEAGWPQHF.

The chain is built from TRBV7-2 and TRBJ2-2; D is possibly TRBD1 (8 bases). The CDR3 runs 18 residues. Trimming stripped 5 bases from V and 4 bases from J, with 23 bases between. Per germline, CDR1 SGHTA and CDR2 FQGNSA. CDR3 in DNA: TGTGCCAGCAGCGGAGGGACAGGCGGGAGACACCGCACCGGGGAGCTGTTTTTT. This gives the protein CASSGGTGGRHRTGELFF.

The chain carries TRBV29-1 and TRBJ2-1; possibly TRBD2 for D (6 bases). There are 14 residues in the CDR3. CDR1 is SQVTM and CDR2 is ANQGSEA in the germline V gene. The germline V and J ends were trimmed by 8 bases and 8 bases, with 22 bases remaining between them. In DNA, the CDR3 is TGCAGCACTCCATCCCCAGGAACGGGGGATGAGCAGTTCTTC. Translation gives CSTPSPGTGDEQFF.

This chain connects TRBV29-1 to TRBJ2-3; no reliable D call. V lost 6 bases, J lost 0 bases, and 10 bases lay in between. Germline lookup yields CDR1 SQVTM and CDR2 ANQGSEA. The CDR3 sequence is 13 residues long. Here the CDR3 reads CSVGIGSTDTQYF. The CDR3, as DNA: TGCAGCGTGGGGATAGGGAGCACAGATACGCAGTATTTT.

This chain uses TRBV9 with TRBJ1-1, with TRBD1 as a possible D gene (6 bases). Germline-derived CDR1 and CDR2 are SGDLS and YYNGEE. V dropped 6 bases and J dropped 3 bases, with 15 bases sitting between them. CDR3 length equals 14 residues. The chain's CDR3 is CASTRIGGDTEAFF. CDR3 coding DNA: TGTGCCAGCACCCGGATAGGGGGGGACACTGAAGCTTTCTTT.

The chain combines TRBV7-2 with TRBJ2-7, with D perhaps matching TRBD2 (5 bases). The CDR3 totals 15 residues. The V gene lost 2 bases and the J gene lost 1 base, with 12 bases spanning the gap. Per germline, CDR1 SGHTA and CDR2 FQGNSA. The chain's CDR3 is CASSLRGTGSYEQYV. CDR3 bases: TGTGCCAGCAGCTTACGGGGAACGGGTTCCTACGAGCAGTACGTC.

Only a few counts were recorded for this clone. This chain links TRBV18 with TRBJ2-5; D might be TRBD1 (6 bases). The germline V gene encodes CDR1 KGHSH and CDR2 LQKENI. The CDR3 has 17 residues. V shed 3 bases and J shed 2 bases, with 19 bases lying between them. The CDR3 reads CASSPGLGQPRQETQYF. In DNA form, the CDR3 reads TGTGCCAGCTCACCTGGTCTCGGACAGCCCCGTCAAGAGACCCAGTACTTC. The entire variable domain, with the rest obtained from reference TRBV18 and TRBJ2-5, is as follows: NAGVMQNPRHLVRRRGQEARLRCSPMKGHSHVYWYRQLPEEGLKFMVYLQKENIIDESGMPKERFSAEFPKEGPSILRIQQVVRGDSAAYFCASSPGLGQPRQETQYFGPGTRLLVL.

The rearrangement uses TRBV7-9 and TRBJ2-7; D is ambiguous. This CDR3 has 12 residues. Trimming left V 2 bases short and J 4 bases short, with 6 bases between. Germline CDR1 is SEHNR and CDR2 is FQNEAQ (reference sequence). CDR3 bases: TGTGCCAGCAGCTTACTGATATACGAGCAGTACGTC. Its protein product is CASSLLIYEQYV.

This chain joins TRBV2 and TRBJ1-2; no definite D call. V shed 8 bases and J shed 7 bases, with 14 bases lying between them. CDR3 length equals 12 residues. The germline V gene has CDR1 SNHLY and CDR2 FYNNEI. The CDR3 protein is CASGRESVGYTF. The CDR3 nucleotides are TGTGCCAGCGGGAGGGAGTCGGTTGGCTACACCTTC.

This clone came up once. This rearrangement joins TRBV5-1 to TRBJ2-5; a possible D gene is TRBD2 (6 bases). This CDR3 region has 15 residues. Trimming took 0 bases from V and 4 from J, leaving 13 bases between them. Germline V CDR1 and CDR2: SGHRS, YFSETQ. CDR3 amino acids: CASSLEGGAVETQYF. The CDR3 nucleotides are TGCGCCAGCAGCTTGGAGGGCGGGGCGGTAGAGACCCAGTACTTC.

The rearrangement links TRBV5-1 to TRBJ2-5, with TRBD2 as a possible D gene (6 bases). This CDR3 contains 14 residues. The V gene lost 4 bases and the J gene lost 0 bases, with 10 bases spanning the gap. The germline gives CDR1 SGHRS, CDR2 YFSETQ. The CDR3 region has the DNA TGCGCCAGCAGCCCCGGCGGGGACCAAGAGACCCAGTACTTC. Encoded protein: CASSPGGDQETQYF.

This clone was seen a single time. The V call is TRBV4-3, the J call TRBJ2-7, with 9 bases aligning to TRBD1. CDR3 length: 15 amino acids. V lost 0 bases and J lost 6; bases outside the gene matches: 6. The germline V gene encodes CDR1 LGHNA and CDR2 YSLEER. The CDR3 sequence is CASSQDGNRGREQYF. CDR3 in DNA: TGCGCCAGCAGCCAAGACGGTAACAGGGGGCGCGAGCAGTACTTC.

This chain links TRBV19 with TRBJ2-3, with D perhaps assigned TRBD1 or TRBD2 (6 bases each). Trimming left V 3 bases short and J 4 bases short, with 20 bases between. The V gene's germline CDR1 is LNHDA and CDR2 SQIVND (reference sequence). This CDR3 is 17 amino acids long. The CDR3 region is CASSMEGWGRSPDTQYF. The CDR3 region has the DNA TGTGCCAGTAGTATGGAGGGATGGGGGCGCTCTCCAGATACGCAGTATTTT. Filled out from reference TRBV19 and TRBJ2-3, the complete variable domain reads DGGITQSPKYLFRKEGQNVTLSCEQNLNHDAMYWYRQDPGQGLRLIYYSQIVNDFQKGDIAEGYSVSREKKESFPLTVTSAQKNPTAFYLCASSMEGWGRSPDTQYFGPGTRLTVL.

The chain couples TRBV30 to TRBJ2-6, with D tentatively TRBD2 (5 bases). The CDR3 loop spans 15 amino acids. Trimming took off 2 bases at V and 1 base at J, with 9 bases between the two ends. Germline V CDR1 and CDR2: GTSNPN, SVGIG (reference sequence). The CDR3 nucleotides read TGTGCCTGGAGTCGACGGGGTTCTGGGGCCAACGTCCTGACTTTC. It translates to CAWSRRGSGANVLTF.

The gene calls are TRBV2 and TRBJ1-2; 7 bases map to TRBD1. Unmatched junction bases numbered 0, after V lost 3 bases and J lost 2 bases. The CDR3 spans 13 residues. Germline V lookup: CDR1 SNHLY, CDR2 FYNNEI. The CDR3: CASSEDRNYGYTF. The CDR3, as DNA: TGTGCCAGCAGTGAGGACAGGAACTATGGCTACACCTTC.

This sequence joins TRBV7-9 and TRBJ2-7; D possibly corresponds to TRBD1 (5 bases). This CDR3 spans 16 amino acids. V lost 5 bases and J lost 4, with 21 bases in between. Germline loops: CDR1 SEHNR, CDR2 FQNEAQ (reference sequence). CDR3 nucleotides: TGTGCCAGCAGCCCTTCTTACAGACAGAGCCCTTACGAGCAGTACTTC. It yields the protein CASSPSYRQSPYEQYF.

The V call is TRBV7-9, the J call TRBJ1-4, with 10 bases aligning to TRBD1. Unmatched junction bases numbered 3, after V lost 6 bases and J lost 5 bases. The CDR3 totals 14 residues. Looked up from germline, CDR1 is SEHNR and CDR2 is FQNEAQ (reference sequence). The CDR3 region is CASSPGQGNEKLFF. The CDR3 coding sequence is TGTGCCAGCAGTCCGGGACAGGGGAATGAAAAACTGTTTTTT.

This chain joins TRBV28 and TRBJ2-7; D may be TRBD2 (6 bases). The V end was cut by 8 bases, the J end by 6 bases, with 20 bases between. Germline CDR1 is MDHEN and CDR2 is SYDVKM. The CDR3 spans 14 residues. Here the CDR3 reads CASLFGSGAGEQYF. The CDR3 nucleotides are TGTGCCAGCCTCTTTGGTAGCGGTGCAGGCGAGCAGTACTTC.

This chain joins TRBV21-1 and TRBJ1-5. TRBV21-1 is recorded as a pseudogene. This CDR3 has 14 amino acids. CDR3 DNA sequence: TGTGCCAGCGGCCTGTACGAGCACTATCAGCCCCAGCATTTT. Encoded protein: CASGLYEHYQPQHF.

The genes are TRBV28 and TRBJ1-2, with TRBD1 matching 9 bases. The CDR3 has 16 amino acids. V shed 2 bases and J 3 bases; nucleotides not matched to a gene: 7. Germline assignment: CDR1 MDHEN and CDR2 SYDVKM. In DNA form, the CDR3 reads TGTGCCAGCAGTTTACCAGACAGGGGGTCTGACTATGGCTACACCTTC. Residues: CASSLPDRGSDYGYTF.

This clone was counted a single time. CDR3 in amino acids: CAIREQILNYGYTF. The CDR3 DNA reads TGTGCCATCAGGGAACAGATATTAAACTATGGCTACACCTTC. The chain joins TRBV10-3 to TRBJ1-2; D is uncertain. CDR3 length equals 14 residues. Per the germline V gene, CDR1 is ENHRY and CDR2 is SYGVKD. The V end lost 6 bases, the J end lost 2 bases, and 13 bases lay between the germline ends.

This rearrangement joins TRBV9 to TRBJ2-7; D remains unclear. Germline CDR1 SGDLS, CDR2 YYNGEE. V lost 0 bases to trimming and J lost 6 bases, with 10 bases between them. This CDR3 has 13 amino acids. The CDR3 reads CASSVDPGSEQYV. The CDR3 DNA is TGTGCCAGCAGCGTAGACCCCGGGTCCGAGCAGTACGTC.

The chain uses TRBV7-2 and TRBJ1-2; 9 nucleotides line up with TRBD1. CDR1 is SGHTA and CDR2 is FQGNSA in the germline V gene. This CDR3 has 16 amino acids. V lost 5 bases, J lost 6 bases, and 13 bases stayed unmatched. The CDR3 reads CASSLPDRTGGDGYTF. The CDR3 DNA is TGTGCCAGCAGCCTACCCGACAGAACAGGGGGCGATGGCTACACCTTC.

The chain employs TRBV30 and TRBJ2-1; 9 nucleotides match TRBD2. Germline CDR1 GTSNPN, CDR2 SVGIG (reference sequence). The CDR3 runs to 14 residues. The ends lost 8 bases at V and 0 bases at J; junction bases unmatched: 5. CDR3 bases: TGTGCCGGCGAAGCGGGAGGCTCCTACAATGAGCAGTTCTTC. Encoded protein: CAGEAGGSYNEQFF.

The chain has TRBV2 and TRBJ1-1, with 10 bases that match TRBD1. V was pared by 4 bases and J by 5 bases, with 7 bases of the junction left unmatched. Per the germline V gene, CDR1 is SNHLY and CDR2 is FYNNEI. This CDR3 contains 15 residues. CDR3 DNA: TGTGCCAGCAGTGGAGACAGGGGGCGCGAGACTGAAGCTTTCTTT. Protein: CASSGDRGRETEAFF.

This rearrangement joins TRBV2 to TRBJ1-5; D ambiguous. With 5 bases removed from V and 4 bases from J, the gap between germline ends came to 6 bases. Germline CDR1 is SNHLY and CDR2 is FYNNEI. The CDR3 consists of 12 residues. CDR3 protein: CASSPDNQPQHF. CDR3 DNA: TGTGCCAGCAGTCCCGATAATCAGCCCCAGCATTTT.

CDR3 sequence: CASRLQETQYF. CDR3 bases: TGTGCCAGCAGGTTACAAGAGACCCAGTACTTC. The rearrangement links TRBV6-5 to TRBJ2-5; no firm D call. CDR1 and CDR2 from the germline V gene are MNHEY and SVGAGI. CDR3 length: 11 amino acids. V was trimmed by 6 bases and J by 2 bases, leaving 4 bases between them.